This T cell receptor (beta chain) is drawn from a study of blood T cell repertoires in COVID-19. Across the whole study: Spain, Italy and the United States supplied samples that represented acute and convalescent COVID-19.

In the authors' workflow: Nucleated cell counts were estimated from reference gene primer amplification. Sequencing used immunoSEQ multiplex PCR; TCRdb keeps in-frame clones, though not all of them. Clonal size and the V and J genes are those of that table, whereas D and trimming came from the DNA. The data hold some 210,000 clones, with over 75% observed a single time. V shed 6 bases and J shed 9 bases, with 9 bases lying between them. This CDR3 is built from 11 residues. From germline, CDR1 is LNHDA and CDR2 SQIVND (reference sequence). The sequenced sample consisted of PBMCs or T cells enriched from blood (not recorded which). The receptor was isolated from a man aged 30 to 39 with acute COVID-19. The chain couples TRBV19 to TRBJ1-5; no reliable D call. The CDR3 DNA sequence: TGTGCCAGTAGCAAGACGGGGCCCCAGCATTTT. Residues: CASSKTGPQHF.